This T cell receptor beta chain was sequenced during a study of cytotoxic CD8 clonotypes in ibrutinib-treated CLL. The study, taken as a whole, reports: Sampling times, which were not matched between the groups, differed between sustained-remission patients and progressing patients. Private clonotypes, not public ones, expanded at ibrutinib response. Before falling back toward baseline at progression, clonality had risen at the time of ibrutinib response.

PBMCs were cryopreserved, and 2 to 2.5 micrograms of genomic DNA from them went into TCR beta libraries. As concerns this clone: Its antigen is currently unknown.

Germline V gene sequence: CDR1 SGHDT, CDR2 YYEEEE. Trimming removed 0 bases at V and 0 bases at J, with 12 bases between. CDR3 length: 16 amino acids. Only in-frame clones appear in the TCRdb table, and some are missing; sequencing was by immunoSEQ multiplex PCR. The table lists 23,000 or so clones, about two thirds of them singletons. The sequence was collected from a human donor with chronic lymphocytic leukemia. This sequence joins TRBV5-6 and TRBJ1-1; D gene ambiguous. The source material was PBMCs, sampled after 24 months of ibrutinib treatment. CDR3 bases: TGTGCCAGCAGCTTGGTCTACAGACACATGAACACTGAAGCTTTCTTT. It encodes CASSLVYRHMNTEAFF.